The 2 T cell receptor beta chains reported below all come from one sample, sequenced in a study of shared clonotypes between healthy human individuals (TCRdb year 2020). Libraries came from the immunoSEQ multiplex PCR assay. Held by TCRdb, this immuneACCESS table contains in-frame sequences only and omits some clones. Under half of the omission traces to an unresolved V gene where checked; the cause of the rest is unknown. The sample table lists about 600,000 clones, less than 98% of them with a count of one. In total, the top ten clones hold 0.057% of the sample. The sample taken for sequencing was naive CD4+ T cells sorted from blood. The cell subset or site label on this specimen signifies: CD45RA+ positively selected. The receptors stem from a woman younger than 45 in good health.

This chain links TRBV7-2 with TRBJ1-1; D gene unclear. CDR1 SGHTA and CDR2 FQGNSA come from the germline V gene. CDR3 length equals 15 residues. Trimming took 2 bases from V and 0 from J, leaving 10 bases between them. The CDR3 DNA reads as TGTGCCAGCAGCTTATTATGGGCGGTGAACACTGAAGCTTTCTTT. This translates into CASSLLWAVNTEAFF.

This chain joins TRBV19 and TRBJ2-3; maybe TRBD1 (5 bases). The CDR3 consists of 15 residues. Trimming left V 5 bases short and J 2 bases short, with 14 bases between. From germline, CDR1 is LNHDA and CDR2 SQIVND (reference sequence). CDR3 sequence (DNA): TGTGCCAGTAGTCCAAGGACACTATCCACAGATACGCAGTATTTT. Translating gives CASSPRTLSTDTQYF. Based on the CDR3 plus reference TRBV19 and TRBJ2-3, the full variable domain is DGGITQSPKYLFRKEGQNVTLSCEQNLNHDAMYWYRQDPGQGLRLIYYSQIVNDFQKGDIAEGYSVSREKKESFPLTVTSAQKNPTAFYLCASSPRTLSTDTQYFGPGTRLTVL.